Listed here are 10 T cell receptor beta chains from one sample, sequenced in a study of T-cell reconstitution after alpha-beta-depleted transplantation in children. Unique molecular identifiers were incorporated into the prepared TCRbeta library. TCRdb ran MiXCR on the PCR reads and lists one entry per CDR3 protein. The sample includes 600,000 to 700,000 distinct CDR3 sequences, roughly 15% of them seen just once. The sample here was PBMCs from the stem cell graft donor, taken from the stem cell graft. The receptors come from a human donor who donated a stem cell graft to a child with acute myeloid leukemia.

This chain links TRBV2 with TRBJ2-1; TRBD2 agrees at 13 bases. The V segment lost 7 bases and the J segment 2 bases; nucleotides outside the gene matches: 11. The CDR3 has 18 amino acids. The germline gives CDR1 SNHLY, CDR2 FYNNEI. Here the CDR3 reads CASTATSGGPPPYNEQFF. The CDR3 DNA follows: TGTGCCAGCACCGCGACTAGCGGGGGGCCCCCGCCCTACAATGAGCAGTTCTTC. Full variable domain (missing parts from reference TRBV2 and TRBJ2-1): EPEVTQTPSHQVTQMGQEVILRCVPISNHLYFYWYRQILGQKVEFLVSFYNNEISEKSEIFDDQFSVERPDGSNFTLKIRSTKLEDSAMYFCASTATSGGPPPYNEQFFGPGTRLTVL.

This clonotype has ten or more counts. This chain uses TRBV29-1 with TRBJ1-2; TRBD1 agrees at 8 bases. Losses at the gene ends were 7 bases for V and 8 bases for J; bases not matched to a gene: 12. Germline V gene lookup returns CDR1 SQVTM and CDR2 ANQGSEA. The CDR3 contains 13 residues. The CDR3 bases are TGCAGCGCAGAGGGACAGGTCCCTAGGGGCTACACCTTC. This translates into CSAEGQVPRGYTF.

This clonotype has ten or more counts. V and J are TRBV9 and TRBJ1-5; 8 nucleotides line up with TRBD1. V shed 4 bases, J shed 4 bases, and the junction held 7 bases outside the gene matches. The CDR3 loop spans 15 amino acids. The V gene's germline CDR1 is SGDLS and CDR2 YYNGEE. The CDR3 reads CASSLGTGSNQPQHF. CDR3 DNA sequence: TGTGCCAGCAGCCTCGGGACAGGTTCTAATCAGCCCCAGCATTTT.

The V call is TRBV20-1, the J call TRBJ2-1; 16 nucleotides agree with TRBD2. The trim removed 6 bases at V and 4 bases at J, leaving 18 bases unmatched. This CDR3 is built from 20 residues. The germline gives CDR1 DFQATT, CDR2 SNEGSKA (reference sequence). The CDR3 region has the DNA TGCAGTGCCCTTGGGAGGGGCGGGACTAGCGGGGGGGTAGCATACAATGAGCAGTTCTTC. It codes for CSALGRGGTSGGVAYNEQFF.

This clonotype showed up many times. The chain combines TRBV20-1 with TRBJ1-1; possible D gene TRBD1, 5 bases. V was cut by 6 bases and J by 0 bases, with 17 bases left in between. The V gene's germline CDR1 is DFQATT and CDR2 SNEGSKA (reference sequence). This CDR3 comprises 15 residues. Written as DNA, the CDR3 is TGCAGTGCGCCCCCGAGTAGGGGCCTGAACACTGAAGCTTTCTTT. Amino acid sequence: CSAPPSRGLNTEAFF.

This clonotype has ten or more counts. This chain uses TRBV12-3 or TRBV12-4 with TRBJ1-1; perhaps TRBD1 as D (5 bases). The CDR3 has 13 amino acids. Trimming stripped 4 bases from V and 3 bases from J, with 9 bases between. The CDR3 region is CASSSNRYTEAFF. CDR3 coding DNA: TGTGCCAGCAGTTCAAACAGGTACACTGAAGCTTTCTTT.

Ten or more counts support this clonotype. CDR3 sequence: CSALDLANTGELFF. DNA for the CDR3: TGCAGTGCTTTGGACTTAGCGAACACCGGGGAGCTGTTTTTT. The chain combines TRBV20-1 with TRBJ2-2; D perhaps matches TRBD2 (5 bases). The CDR3 spans 14 residues. Germline V gene sequence: CDR1 DFQATT, CDR2 SNEGSKA (reference sequence). V was cut by 5 bases and J by 0 bases, with 10 bases left in between.

The genes are TRBV7-8 and TRBJ1-2, with TRBD1 matching 8 bases. Germline-derived CDR1 and CDR2 are SGHVS and FQNEAQ. The CDR3 is 15 amino acids. After removal of 6 bases from V and 3 bases from J, the junction contained 9 bases not matched to a gene. The CDR3: CASSSRQGRHYGYTF. The CDR3 nucleotides are TGTGCCAGCAGTTCAAGACAGGGGCGACACTATGGCTACACCTTC. Variable domain in full (rest from reference TRBV7-8 and TRBJ1-2): GAGVSQSPRYKVAKRGQDVALRCDPISGHVSLFWYQQALGQGPEFLTYFQNEAQLDKSGLPSDRFFAERPEGSVSTLKIQRTQQEDSAVYLCASSSRQGRHYGYTFGSGTRLTVV.

This clonotype was detected ten times or more. The rearrangement uses TRBV20-1 and TRBJ2-7; 8 nucleotides line up with TRBD1. This CDR3 spans 15 amino acids. Germline lookup yields CDR1 DFQATT and CDR2 SNEGSKA (reference sequence). V was clipped by 0 bases and J by 4 bases; unmatched bases: 8. Here the CDR3 reads CSARDIGQGKYEQYF. The CDR3 DNA reads TGCAGTGCTAGAGATATAGGACAGGGAAAATACGAGCAGTACTTC.

The chain recombines TRBV4-3 with TRBJ1-1; 7 bases map to TRBD1. Trimming cost V 5 bases and J 0 bases; bases outside gene matches: 9. This CDR3 is built from 16 residues. The V gene's germline CDR1 is LGHNA and CDR2 YSLEER. The CDR3 nucleotides read TGCGCCAGCAGCTTAGCCGGGACAGCTATGAACACTGAAGCTTTCTTT. Its protein product is CASSLAGTAMNTEAFF.